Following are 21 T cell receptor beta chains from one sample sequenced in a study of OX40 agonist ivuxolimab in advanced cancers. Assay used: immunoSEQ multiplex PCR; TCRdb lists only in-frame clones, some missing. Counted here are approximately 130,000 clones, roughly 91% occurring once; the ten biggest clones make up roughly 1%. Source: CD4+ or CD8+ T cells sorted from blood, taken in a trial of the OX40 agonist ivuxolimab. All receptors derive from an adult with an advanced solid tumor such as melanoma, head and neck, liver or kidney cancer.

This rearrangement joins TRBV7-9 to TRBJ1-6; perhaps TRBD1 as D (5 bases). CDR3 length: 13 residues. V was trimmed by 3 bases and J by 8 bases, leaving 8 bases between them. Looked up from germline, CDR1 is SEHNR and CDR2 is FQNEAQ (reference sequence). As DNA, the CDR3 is TGTGCCAGCAGCTTGGGGGGGGATTCACCCCTCCACTTT. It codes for CASSLGGDSPLHF.

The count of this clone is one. As DNA, the CDR3 is TGTGCCAGCAGCTTGGGGCCTGACACCGGGGAGCTGTTTTTT. This sequence encodes CASSLGPDTGELFF. V gene TRBV5-4 combines with J gene TRBJ2-2; D is uncertain. The germline V gene encodes CDR1 SGHNT and CDR2 YYREEE (reference sequence). The CDR3 length is 14 residues. The germline V and J ends were trimmed by 0 bases and 3 bases, with 6 bases remaining between them.

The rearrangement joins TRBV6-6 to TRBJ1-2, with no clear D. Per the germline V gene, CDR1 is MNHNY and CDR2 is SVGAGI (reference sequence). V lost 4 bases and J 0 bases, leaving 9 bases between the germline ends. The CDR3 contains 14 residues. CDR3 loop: CASSSASTNYGYTF. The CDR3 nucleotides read TGTGCCAGCAGTTCGGCCAGTACTAACTATGGCTACACCTTC.

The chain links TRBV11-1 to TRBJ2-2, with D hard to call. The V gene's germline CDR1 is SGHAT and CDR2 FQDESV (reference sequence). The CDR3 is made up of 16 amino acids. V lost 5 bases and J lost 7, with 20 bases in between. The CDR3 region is CASSPRGFRVGGELFF. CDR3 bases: TGTGCCAGCAGCCCCCGAGGTTTTCGGGTAGGCGGGGAGCTGTTTTTT.

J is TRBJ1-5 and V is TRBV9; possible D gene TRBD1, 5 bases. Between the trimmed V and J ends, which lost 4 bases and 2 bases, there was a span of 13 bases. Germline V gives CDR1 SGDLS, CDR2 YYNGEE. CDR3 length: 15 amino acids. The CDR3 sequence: CASSLGGSGNQPQHF. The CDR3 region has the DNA TGTGCCAGCAGCCTGGGGGGGTCCGGCAATCAGCCCCAGCATTTT.

CDR3 sequence (DNA): TGTGCCAGCAGCTACCGGGACAGGGGAGAAGATACGCAGTATTTT. As protein: CASSYRDRGEDTQYF. This chain joins TRBV4-2 and TRBJ2-3, with TRBD1 matching over 10 bases. The germline V gene has CDR1 LGHNA and CDR2 YNFKEQ. The CDR3 is 15 amino acids. The V segment lost 5 bases and the J segment 5 bases; nucleotides outside the gene matches: 7.

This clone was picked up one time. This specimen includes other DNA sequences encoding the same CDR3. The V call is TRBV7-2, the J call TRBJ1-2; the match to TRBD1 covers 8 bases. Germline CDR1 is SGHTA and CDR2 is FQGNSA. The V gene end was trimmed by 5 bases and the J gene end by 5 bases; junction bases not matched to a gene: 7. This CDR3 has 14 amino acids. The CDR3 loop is CASSPGQGGYGYTF. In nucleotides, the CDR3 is TGTGCCAGCAGCCCAGGACAGGGTGGGTATGGCTACACCTTC. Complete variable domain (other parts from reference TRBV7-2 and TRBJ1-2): GAGVSQSPSNKVTEKGKDVELRCDPISGHTALYWYRQSLGQGLEFLIYFQGNSAPDKSGLPSDRFSAERTGGSVSTLTIQRTQQEDSAVYLCASSPGQGGYGYTFGSGTRLTVV.

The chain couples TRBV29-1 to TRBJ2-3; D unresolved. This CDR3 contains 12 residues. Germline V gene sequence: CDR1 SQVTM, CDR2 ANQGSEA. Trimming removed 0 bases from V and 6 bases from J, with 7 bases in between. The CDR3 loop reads CSVEELEDTQYF. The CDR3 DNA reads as TGCAGCGTTGAAGAGCTGGAGGATACGCAGTATTTT.

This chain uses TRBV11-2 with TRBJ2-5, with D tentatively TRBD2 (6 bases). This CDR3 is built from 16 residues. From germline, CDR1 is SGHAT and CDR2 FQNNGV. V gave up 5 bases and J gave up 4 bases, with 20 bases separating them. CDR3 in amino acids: CASSPNPFGGGETQYF. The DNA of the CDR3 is TGTGCCAGCAGCCCGAACCCTTTCGGGGGTGGAGAGACCCAGTACTTC.

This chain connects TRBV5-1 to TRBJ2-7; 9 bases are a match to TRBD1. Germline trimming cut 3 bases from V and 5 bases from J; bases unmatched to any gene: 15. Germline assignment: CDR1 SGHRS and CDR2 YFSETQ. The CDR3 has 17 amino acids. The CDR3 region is CASSSGTGIVYSNEQYF. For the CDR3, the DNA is TGCGCCAGCAGCTCCGGGACAGGGATCGTGTATAGTAACGAGCAGTACTTC.

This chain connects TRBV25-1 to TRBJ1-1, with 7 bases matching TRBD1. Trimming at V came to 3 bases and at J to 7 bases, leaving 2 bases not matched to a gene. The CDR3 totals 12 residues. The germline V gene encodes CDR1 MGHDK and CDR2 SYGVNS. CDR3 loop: CASSEWTGEAFF. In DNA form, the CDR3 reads TGTGCCAGCAGTGAGTGGACAGGTGAAGCTTTCTTT. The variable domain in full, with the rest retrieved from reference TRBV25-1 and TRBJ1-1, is EADIYQTPRYLVIGTGKKITLECSQTMGHDKMYWYQQDPGMELHLIHYSYGVNSTEKGDLSSESTVSRIRTEHFPLTLESARPSHTSQYLCASSEWTGEAFFGQGTRLTVV.

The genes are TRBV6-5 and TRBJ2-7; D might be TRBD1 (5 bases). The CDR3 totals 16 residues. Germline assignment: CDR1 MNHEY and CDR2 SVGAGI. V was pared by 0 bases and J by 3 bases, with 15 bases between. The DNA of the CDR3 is TGTGCCAGCAGTTACTCGAAGTGTCAGGGCTTCTACGAGCAGTACTTC. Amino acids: CASSYSKCQGFYEQYF.

The CDR3 DNA reads TGTGCCAGCAGCCGGGCGGGCGGGAGTATCTCCTACGAGCAGTACTTC. Translated: CASSRAGGSISYEQYF. This rearrangement joins TRBV5-4 to TRBJ2-7; TRBD2 agrees at 7 bases. CDR1 is SGHNT and CDR2 is YYREEE in the germline V gene (reference sequence). Trimming took 4 bases from V and 0 from J; bases not matched to a gene: 10. CDR3 length: 16 residues.

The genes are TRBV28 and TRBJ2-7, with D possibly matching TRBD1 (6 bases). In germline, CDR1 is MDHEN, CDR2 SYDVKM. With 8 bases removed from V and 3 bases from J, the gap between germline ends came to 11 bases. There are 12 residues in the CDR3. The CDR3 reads CASRLGGYEQYF. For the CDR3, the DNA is TGTGCCAGCCGCTTAGGGGGCTACGAGCAGTACTTC.

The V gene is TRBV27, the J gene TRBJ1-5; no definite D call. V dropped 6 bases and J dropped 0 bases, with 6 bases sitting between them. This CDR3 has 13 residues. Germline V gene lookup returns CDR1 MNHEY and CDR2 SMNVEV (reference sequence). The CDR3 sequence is CASSHYSNQPQHF. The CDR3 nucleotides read TGTGCCAGCAGCCATTATAGCAATCAGCCCCAGCATTTT.

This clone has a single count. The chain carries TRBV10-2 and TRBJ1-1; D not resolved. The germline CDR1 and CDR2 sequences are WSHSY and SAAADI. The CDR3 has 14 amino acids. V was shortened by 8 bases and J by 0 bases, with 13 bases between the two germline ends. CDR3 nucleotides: TGCGCCAGCGCTAGGACCCCCCTGAACACTGAAGCTTTCTTT. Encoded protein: CASARTPLNTEAFF.

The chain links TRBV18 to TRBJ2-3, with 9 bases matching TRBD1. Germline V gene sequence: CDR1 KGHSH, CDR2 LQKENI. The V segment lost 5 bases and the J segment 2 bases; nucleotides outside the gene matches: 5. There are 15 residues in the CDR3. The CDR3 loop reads CASSVDRGFTDTQYF. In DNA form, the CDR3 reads TGTGCCAGCTCAGTTGACAGGGGGTTCACAGATACGCAGTATTTT.

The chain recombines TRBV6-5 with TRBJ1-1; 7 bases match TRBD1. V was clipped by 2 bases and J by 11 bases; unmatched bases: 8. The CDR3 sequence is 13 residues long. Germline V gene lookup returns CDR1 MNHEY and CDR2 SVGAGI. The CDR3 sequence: CASSYRQGMGAFF. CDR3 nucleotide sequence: TGTGCCAGCAGTTACCGACAGGGAATGGGGGCTTTCTTT.

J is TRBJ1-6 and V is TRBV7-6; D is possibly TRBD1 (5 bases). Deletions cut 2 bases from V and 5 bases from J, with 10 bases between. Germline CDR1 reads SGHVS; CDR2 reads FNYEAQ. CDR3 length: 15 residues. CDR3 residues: CASSLYQGNNSPLHF. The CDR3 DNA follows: TGTGCCAGCAGCTTATATCAGGGAAATAATTCACCCCTCCACTTT.

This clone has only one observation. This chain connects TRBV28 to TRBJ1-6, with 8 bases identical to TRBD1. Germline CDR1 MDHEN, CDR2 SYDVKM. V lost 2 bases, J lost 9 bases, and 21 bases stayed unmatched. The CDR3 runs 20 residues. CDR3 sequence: CASSLPLGSWLTGAGSPLHF. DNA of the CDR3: TGTGCCAGCAGTTTACCCCTTGGGTCATGGCTGACAGGGGCGGGTTCACCCCTCCACTTT.

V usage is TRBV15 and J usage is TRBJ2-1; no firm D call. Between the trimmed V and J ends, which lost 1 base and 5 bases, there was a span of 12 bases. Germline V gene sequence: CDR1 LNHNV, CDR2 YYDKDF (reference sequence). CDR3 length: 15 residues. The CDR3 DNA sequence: TGTGCCACCAGCAGAGGTCCAGAAGAGCACAATGAGCAGTTCTTC. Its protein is CATSRGPEEHNEQFF.